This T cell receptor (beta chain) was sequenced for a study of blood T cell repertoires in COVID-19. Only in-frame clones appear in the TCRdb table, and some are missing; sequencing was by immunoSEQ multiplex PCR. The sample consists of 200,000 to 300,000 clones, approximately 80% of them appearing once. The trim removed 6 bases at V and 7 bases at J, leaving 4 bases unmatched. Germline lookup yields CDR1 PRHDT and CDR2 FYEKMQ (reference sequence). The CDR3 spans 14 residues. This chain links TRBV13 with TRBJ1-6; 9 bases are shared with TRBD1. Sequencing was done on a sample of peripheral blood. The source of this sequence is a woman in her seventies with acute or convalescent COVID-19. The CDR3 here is CASRTGTGNSPLHF. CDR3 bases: TGTGCCAGCAGGACAGGGACAGGGAATTCACCCCTCCACTTT.